Described below is a single T cell receptor beta chain sequence and its context. The target of this receptor is not known. Base qualities are not provided; no much larger clone lies one nucleotide away. The time point label, read with the paper, signifies: tumor resected at nephrectomy. The treatment or condition label corresponds to: treatment-naive control, cytoreductive nephrectomy. Control tumors came from treatment-naive renal cell carcinoma patients who underwent cytoreductive nephrectomy without prior radiation. All patients had renal cell carcinoma with clear cell pathology. The control tumors sequenced for TCR were resected between about 2011 and 2014 from more than nine males and a handful of females whose median age was roughly 55 years (range about 35 to 90). Tumors were mechanically dissociated, digested with collagenase/hyaluronidase at 37 °C, processed in gentleMACS C tubes, and stored in liquid nitrogen. The QIAamp DNA Blood Mini Kit (Qiagen) was used to prepare genomic DNA for TCR sequencing. The analyses included only samples that passed all quality control checks.

The data were obtained in a study of radiation and T cells in renal cell carcinoma (dated by TCRdb to 2019 to 2021). About the investigation overall: TCR beta sequencing covered 50 to 55 samples in total, comprising approximately 26 tumors and roughly 27 peripheral blood samples. A total of 4,016,671 unique CDR3 nucleotide sequences, encoding 2.5 million to 3 million unique CDR3 amino acid sequences, were found across all 50 or so samples.

Following the manufacturer's recommendations, the immunoSEQ kit was used to generate TCR beta libraries from genomic DNA. Library preparation used a first multiplex PCR with proprietary primers, then a second PCR adding unique barcodes, with bead cleanups after each round. Each sample batch included a kit-provided positive control reaction and a negative control reaction. The final libraries were assessed on an Agilent 4200 TapeStation D1000 ScreenTape, pooled by volume, and quantified by qPCR. Sequencing was performed on an Illumina NextSeq500 using a MidOutput 150-cycle cartridge, with 156 Read1 cycles, 15 Index1 cycles, and the kit custom primers. The pooled library was loaded at roughly 1 pM, and roughly 20% PhiX control was spiked in. The authors' pipeline ran thus. The vendor-processed data were analyzed in R, and a clonotype was defined as all T cells that share the same CDR3 nucleotide sequence. In the clone abundance analyses, frequencies in each sample were normalized to that sample's 10,000 most abundant clones. Public T cell clones, which averaged fewer than five per sample, were excluded before analysis. The dominant motif analysis was done with ImmunoMap using the PAM10 matrix, a gap penalty of 30, and a homology threshold of 0.3, and motifs with a cumulative frequency of at least 0.01 were considered dominant. In its TCRdb copy, this immuneACCESS table keeps in-frame sequences only and misses some clones. Where compared with another copy, unresolved V genes explain less than half of these, and the others have no known cause. The V and J calls and the clone size are those of that table, but D and trimming were determined from the DNA. In this sample the table shows about 15,000 clones, 62% of which occur a single time. Around 17% of the sample comes from the top ten.

Overall study outcomes, separate from this receptor: The single-armed trial design could not address effects of radiation dose or scheduling on the TCR repertoire. Intratumoral heterogeneity went uncaptured because the only tumor material available was small regions of roughly 1 g. Higher TCR clonality was observed in irradiated tumors than in controls, with an average of approximately 50% of the repertoire accounted for by the top 100 clonotypes, compared with approximately 45% in nephrectomy-only tumors. Irradiated tumors contained more dominant CDR3 motifs, and these motifs occupied a larger share of the repertoire than in control tumors.

The TCR originated in a man aged 60 to 75 with renal cell carcinoma. The sequencing here drew on tumor tissue, taken from a patient whose treatment was nephrectomy without radiotherapy.

The CDR3 in this case is CASSPGQGVGNTIYF. DNA sequence: TGTGCCAGCAGTCCGGGACAGGGGGTCGGAAACACCATATATTTT. The sequence links TRBV25-1 to TRBJ1-3, with 11 bases matching TRBD1. CDR1 and CDR2 (MGHDK, SYGVNS) derive from the germline V gene. Trimming takes 5 bases off V and 4 bases off J; junction bases not matched to a gene: 4. The CDR3, from cysteine to phenylalanine, totals 15 residues. Here the CDR3 DNA is all that survives: 45 bases in frame from base 1. The CDR3, completed at both ends by the reference TRBV25-1 and TRBJ1-3 genes, gives the full variable domain EADIYQTPRYLVIGTGKKITLECSQTMGHDKMYWYQQDPGMELHLIHYSYGVNSTEKGDLSSESTVSRIRTEHFPLTLESARPSHTSQYLCASSPGQGVGNTIYFGEGSWLTVV.